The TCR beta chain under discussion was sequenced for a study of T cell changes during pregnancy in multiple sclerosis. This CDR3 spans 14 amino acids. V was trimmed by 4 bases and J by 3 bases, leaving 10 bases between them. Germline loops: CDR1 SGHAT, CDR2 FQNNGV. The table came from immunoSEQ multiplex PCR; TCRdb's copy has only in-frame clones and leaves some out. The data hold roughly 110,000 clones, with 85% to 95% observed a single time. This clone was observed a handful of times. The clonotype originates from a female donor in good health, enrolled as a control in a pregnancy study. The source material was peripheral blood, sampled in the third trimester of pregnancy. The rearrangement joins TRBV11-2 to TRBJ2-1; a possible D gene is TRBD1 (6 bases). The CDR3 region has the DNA TGTGCCAGCAGCTGGGGGCGGAACTACAATGAGCAGTTCTTC. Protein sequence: CASSWGRNYNEQFF.